This paragraph reports one T cell receptor beta chain. What it binds is not known. Though probably carrying unrecorded immune exposures, donors were nominally healthy at sampling. Both 60 Vbeta primers and 13 Jbeta primers went into the PCR. Here immunoSEQ multiplex PCR was the method, and the copy in TCRdb shows in-frame clones only, minus some. The sample has about 130,000 clones. The sample originates from a study of cytomegalovirus exposure and HLA in healthy donors. Study in general: HLA-typed donors were the source of 83 million or so unique TCRs, which an early data release held. Study-wide points: Donor immune exposure was known only as CMV serostatus.

The sequencing input was PBMCs. The TCR was taken from a woman in her forties in good health and CMV-seropositive.

CDR3 nucleotide sequence: TGTGCCAGCAGCGTAGCCGATACTTACACTGAAGCTTTCTTT. It codes for CASSVADTYTEAFF. The rearrangement links TRBV9 to TRBJ1-1; no definite D call. Trimming shortened V by 0 bases and J by 3 bases, and 9 bases separated the two germline ends. CDR3 length: 14 residues. Germline loops: CDR1 SGDLS, CDR2 YYNGEE.